These 4 T cell receptor beta chains came from one sample sequenced in a study of OX40 agonist ivuxolimab in advanced cancers. The repertoire was sequenced with immunoSEQ multiplex PCR; TCRdb's copy has only in-frame clones and lacks some. In the table there are about 57,000 clones, approximately 87% of which are singletons. The source was CD4+ or CD8+ T cells sorted from blood, collected in a trial of the OX40 agonist ivuxolimab. Receptors were obtained from an adult with an advanced solid tumor such as melanoma, head and neck, liver or kidney cancer.

The count of this clone is one. The gene calls are TRBV18 and TRBJ1-2; 7 bases are shared with TRBD1. CDR3 length equals 14 residues. Germline V gives CDR1 KGHSH, CDR2 LQKENI. Trimming took 3 bases from V and 8 from J; bases not matched to a gene: 9. The CDR3 nucleotides read TGTGCCAGCTCACCGGGACGACAGGGAGGGGGCTACACCTTC. Amino acids: CASSPGRQGGGYTF.

This clone was observed a single time. CDR3 amino acids: CASSHIWRNEQFF. The CDR3, as DNA: TGCGCCAGCAGCCATATCTGGCGCAATGAGCAGTTCTTC. The J gene is TRBJ2-1, the V gene TRBV4-3; D is unclear. The V gene lost 3 bases and the J gene lost 6 bases, with 9 bases spanning the gap. CDR3 length equals 13 residues. Germline V gene sequence: CDR1 LGHNA, CDR2 YSLEER.

The chain joins TRBV7-2 to TRBJ2-3, with D possibly called TRBD1 or TRBD2 (5 bases each). Per germline, CDR1 SGHTA and CDR2 FQGNSA. The germline V and J ends were trimmed by 3 bases and 1 base, with 11 bases remaining between them. The CDR3 spans 15 residues. The CDR3 protein is CASSFWGRRTDTQYF. In DNA form, the CDR3 reads TGTGCCAGCAGCTTTTGGGGGAGACGCACAGATACGCAGTATTTT.

The table lists this clone with a few counts. The chain carries TRBV6-1 and TRBJ2-7, with 8 bases aligning to TRBD1. The germline gives CDR1 MNHNS, CDR2 SASEGT. This CDR3 comprises 13 residues. The trim removed 11 bases at V and 3 bases at J, leaving 9 bases unmatched. CDR3 protein: CAASGQEGYEQYF. The CDR3 nucleotides read TGTGCCGCATCGGGACAGGAAGGCTACGAGCAGTACTTC.